Included here is one TCR beta chain sequence, with context. The target of this receptor is not known. The cohort comprised fewer than 750 healthy bone marrow donors. All cohort members were sampled while nominally healthy, although unrecorded immune exposures were likely present. The donor was CMV seronegative and was included in the group of around 320 seronegative cohort members. Each donor provided a peripheral blood sample, and peripheral blood mononuclear cells were used for TCR beta sequencing. Genomic DNA extraction from the blood cell samples was performed with the Qiagen DNeasy Blood Extraction Kit. The protocol used for the library was the immunoSEQ multiplex PCR assay. A mixture of 60 forward primers for TCR Vbeta segments and 13 reverse primers for TCR Jbeta segments was used in the multiplex PCR. Amplification of the CDR3 region of rearranged TCR beta genes was performed with a multiplex PCR assay on genomic DNA. The amplified TCR beta libraries were sequenced on the Illumina HiSeq System as 87-base-pair reads. The paper's data handling went like this. In a later analysis, roughly 80 million unique TCR beta chains were counted across the 500 to 850 repertoires, and around 11 million of these chains were shared by at least two donors. A nearest-neighbor algorithm error-corrected the raw reads and collapsed the reads into unique sequences, merging closely related sequences to remove PCR and sequencing errors. V, D and J gene segments were assigned by aligning CDR3 sequences to IMGT reference sequences. For a sequence to be retained, at least a six-nucleotide match to both a V gene segment and a J gene segment was required. Rearrangements were classified as productive when the CDR3 lacked stop codons and remained in frame with V and J, and all other rearrangements were classified as non-productive. CDR3 was defined according to IMGT convention as the region running from the second conserved V-encoded cysteine to the conserved J-encoded phenylalanine. The earlier analysis of about 530 of the donors excluded any sequence lacking an unambiguous match to a single V gene segment. An earlier analysis of 587 of the donors called V segments functional above 56.7% productive rearrangements and segregating when the between-donor standard deviation exceeded 5%. A statistical classification framework was developed to diagnose cytomegalovirus status using the catalog of TCR beta chain sequences. In a later analysis, V and J genes were assigned by comparing TCR nucleotide sequences against IMGT/GENE-DB human TR gene sequences. A later analysis assigned CDR3 sequences and most-parsimonious VDJ recombination scenarios with the TCRdist pipeline. In a later analysis, every TCR beta chain was defined by the combination of its CDR3 amino acid sequence and its V-gene family, and reads without a unique V-gene family were dropped. As a way to deal with suspected cross-contamination and a sequencing artifact, a later analysis dropped hundreds of nucleotide sequences that were highly shared and had low generation probability. In a later analysis, a clonal expansion index for each public chain was calculated from normalized within-repertoire ranks of inferred template counts. In a later analysis, generation probabilities were computed with a VDJ recombination model fitted to out-of-frame rearrangements, and the resulting probabilities were checked against IGoR. Hypergeometric tests were used in a later analysis to score TCR-TCR, TCR-HLA and TCR-CMV co-occurrence, with a repertoire-size bias correction applied to the TCR pairs. False discovery rates were estimated in a later analysis by permuting HLA or CMV assignments 20 times. In a later analysis, co-occurring TCRs were grouped using DBSCAN, and TCRdist sequence similarity was added for clustering within HLA-allele-positive subsets. For co-occurrence clustering, repertoires with fewer than 30,000 or more than 120,000 public chains were excluded, along with five repertoires with anomalous nucleotide sharing. The source is immuneACCESS, and TCRdb retained only in-frame sequences with V and J called. Part of the clones is not carried over; for the studies checked, unresolved V genes explain less than half of this, and the remainder is unexplained. V, J and clone size are those of that table, while D and trimming were read from the DNA. This sample's table contains some 84,000 clones. More than 0.45% of the sample belongs to the ten largest clones.

The source of the sample is a study of cytomegalovirus exposure and HLA in healthy donors (dated by TCRdb to the late 2010s). About the study as a whole: An earlier analysis of roughly 570 of the donors reported over 250 Gb of sequence data and 95 million to 140 million unique TCR beta sequences obtained from about 179 million T cells. HLA typing included class I and class II loci at four-digit resolution. Approximately 310 gigabases of sequencing data and approximately 80 million unique TCR sequences were included in an early release covering several hundred HLA-typed donors. In a later genetic analysis, genome-wide SNP genotypes for about three fifths of the roughly 670 donors were used, and that subset was treated as a discovery cohort. The aim of the study was to test whether cataloging public T cell receptors could identify signatures of past pathogen exposure. To study patterns of TCR occurrence, a later analysis re-analyzed previously published TCR beta repertoires from 666 donors and added high-resolution HLA genotyping. In addition to the first cohort of roughly 670 subjects, a separate validation cohort of about 120 different subjects was used. Alongside the repertoire data, information on donor age, sex, ethnicity and CMV serostatus was compiled. An earlier analysis of 587 of the donors used high-throughput TCR beta sequencing to judge whether each TCR beta V gene segment behaved as functional or pseudogenic. The genetic ancestry cluster associated with self-reported Caucasian donors included around four fifths of the approximately 400 genotyped donors. All discovery cohort repertoires had been generated on a single sequencing platform. Rather than using new phenotypic data, the later analysis identified candidate immune exposures from TCR beta sequences and from how often those sequences occurred across donors. To predict cytomegalovirus infection status, the study combined high-throughput TCR immunosequencing, statistical association of individual TCRs with disease status, and machine learning. Typing coverage varied by locus: about 620-640 donors for A, B, C, DRB1 and DQB1; roughly 500 for DQA1; about 590 for DPA1; under 490 for DPB1. Using immunosequencing, the study profiled T cell repertoires from about 620 subjects and related those repertoires to cytomegalovirus serostatus. Among around 400 genotyped donors of the cohort, an average of approximately 200,000 unique TCR beta nucleotide sequences was sequenced per donor, of which roughly 17% were non-productive. About five DR-DQ haplotypes were handled as single units for association and clustering because linkage in the cohort was strong. What the work shows at the level of the full study, not this receptor alone: Cytomegalovirus status was reported to be diagnosed by the classifier with high specificity and sensitivity in both the original and validation cohorts. The presence/absence analyses assumed that sequencing depth was roughly uniform across donors, and that assumption may not be true. Most TCR sequences were seen in very few donors, while some public TCRs were found in many individuals. A later analysis found that TCR association rates varied across HLA loci, with DRB1 alleles showing the most associated TCRs and HLA-C alleles the fewest. In a later analysis, several top co-occurrence clusters were reported to appear linked to parvovirus B19, influenza, CMV and Epstein-Barr virus. In a later analysis, HLA-associated TCR beta chains showed more clonal expansion and lower generation probabilities than non-associated chains that were equally common. Because HLA typing was missing for some donors at each locus, association tests included only the typed subset. In vitro tests confirmed that a few of the cytomegalovirus-associated TCR beta chains recognize cytomegalovirus antigens. A further reported finding was that TCR beta sequences accurately predicted the HLA-A and HLA-B alleles for most subjects in the first cohort. In a later genetic analysis, a missense DCLRE1C variant was associated with V-gene and J-gene trimming of TCR beta chains, and the association was replicated in an independent cohort. A later genetic analysis reported fewer N-insertions in productive TCRs among donors in an Asian-associated ancestry cluster than the roughly 620-donor mean. Immune exposure information for the cohort was limited to CMV serostatus. Because the 87-base-pair reads could not distinguish some IMGT-functional V segments, including TRBV6-2 and TRBV6-3, those segments were excluded. In an earlier analysis of 450 to 750 of the donors, most TCR beta V segments appeared in productive rearrangements about 87% or about 30% of the time, broadly matching IMGT annotations. A total of fewer than 200 TCR beta chains were listed by the study as associated with cytomegalovirus. In a later analysis, most CMV-associated TCR beta chains were found to appear HLA-restricted, with HLA associations seemingly driven largely by CMV exposure. Correlated functional status among segregating V segments might reflect linkage disequilibrium, but an unknown experimental factor could not be ruled out. When HLA alleles, especially DR and DQ, strongly co-occurred, TCR associations were difficult to assign to individual alleles. Roughly 15 rarely observed V segments, including chromosome 9 orphons, were excluded from the earlier analysis of some 590 of the donors because counts were too low. In a later analysis, 16,951 TCR beta sequences were associated with specific HLA alleles at a false discovery rate of 0.05. Only TCR beta chains were sequenced in this cohort, and the absence of alpha or paired-chain data limited detectable features. The authors suggested that the approach could potentially be generalized to other disease states and immunological phenotypes. The sequencing pipeline was judged likely to have produced a cluster of highly shared sequence variants as a technical artifact.

After removal of 6 bases from V and 5 bases from J, the junction retains 8 bases not matched to a gene. From its cysteine to its phenylalanine, the CDR3 spans 14 amino acids. Of all the DNA, just the CDR3 is kept, 42 bases in frame from base 1. The germline V gene yields SNHLY for CDR1 and FYNNEI for CDR2. The V gene is TRBV2 and the J gene is TRBJ1-2; 8 bases in the junction line up with TRBD1. The material sequenced was PBMCs. This clonotype originated in a man between 50 and 59 years old in good health and CMV-seronegative. The CDR3 protein is CASREQGGGYGYTF. The sequenced DNA is TGTGCCAGCAGGGAACAGGGGGGCGGTTATGGCTACACCTTC.